This T cell receptor beta chain comes out of a study of cytomegalovirus exposure and HLA in healthy donors. V lost 6 bases and J 0 bases, leaving 9 bases between the germline ends. Germline-derived CDR1 and CDR2 are MNHEY and SVGAGI. CDR3 size: 15 residues. Study observations and caveats: In a later analysis, most CMV-associated TCR beta chains appeared HLA-restricted.

The primer mix had 60 Vbeta and 13 Jbeta primers. This table comes from immunoSEQ multiplex PCR, and its TCRdb copy is limited to in-frame clones, with some not included. The sample carries 150,000 or so clones, less than 80% recorded once. There are a few counts of this clone. The antigen remains undetermined. The source is a female donor in good health and CMV-seronegative. Sample: PBMCs. This rearrangement joins TRBV6-5 to TRBJ1-6; no reliable D call. CDR3 amino acids: CASRSGSSYNSPLHF. In nucleotides, the CDR3 is TGTGCCAGCAGATCCGGGAGCTCCTATAATTCACCCCTCCACTTT.